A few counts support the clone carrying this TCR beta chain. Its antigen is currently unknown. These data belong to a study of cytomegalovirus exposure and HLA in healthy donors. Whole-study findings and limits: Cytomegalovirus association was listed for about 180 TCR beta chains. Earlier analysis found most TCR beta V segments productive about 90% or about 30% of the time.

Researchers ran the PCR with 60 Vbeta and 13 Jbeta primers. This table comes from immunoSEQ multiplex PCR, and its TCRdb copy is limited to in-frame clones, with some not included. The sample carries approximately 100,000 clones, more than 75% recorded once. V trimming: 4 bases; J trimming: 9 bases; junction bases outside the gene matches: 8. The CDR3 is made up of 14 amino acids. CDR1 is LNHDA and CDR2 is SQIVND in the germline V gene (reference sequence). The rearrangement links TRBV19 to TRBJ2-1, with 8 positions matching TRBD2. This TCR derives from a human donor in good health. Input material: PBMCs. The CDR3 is CASSTSGGPGEQFF. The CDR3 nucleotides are TGTGCCAGTAGTACATCGGGAGGGCCTGGTGAGCAGTTCTTC.